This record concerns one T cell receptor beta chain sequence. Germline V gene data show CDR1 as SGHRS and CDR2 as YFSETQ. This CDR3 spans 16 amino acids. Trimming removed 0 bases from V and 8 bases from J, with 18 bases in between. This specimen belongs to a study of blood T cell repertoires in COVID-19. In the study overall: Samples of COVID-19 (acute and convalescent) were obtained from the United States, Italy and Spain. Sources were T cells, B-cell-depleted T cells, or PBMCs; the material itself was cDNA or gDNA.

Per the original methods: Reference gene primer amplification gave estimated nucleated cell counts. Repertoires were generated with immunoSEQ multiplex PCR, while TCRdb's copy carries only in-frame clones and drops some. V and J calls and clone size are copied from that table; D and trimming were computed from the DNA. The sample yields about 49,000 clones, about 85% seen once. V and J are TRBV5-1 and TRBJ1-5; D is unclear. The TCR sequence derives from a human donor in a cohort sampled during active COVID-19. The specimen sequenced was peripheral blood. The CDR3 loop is CASSLAPAGEGKPQHF. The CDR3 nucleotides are TGCGCCAGCAGCTTGGCCCCCGCAGGTGAGGGTAAGCCCCAGCATTTT. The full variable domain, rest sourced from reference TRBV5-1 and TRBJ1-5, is KAGVTQTPRYLIKTRGQQVTLSCSPISGHRSVSWYQQTPGQGLQFLFEYFSETQRNKGNFPGRFSGRQFSNSRSEMNVSTLELGDSALYLCASSLAPAGEGKPQHFGDGTRLSIL.